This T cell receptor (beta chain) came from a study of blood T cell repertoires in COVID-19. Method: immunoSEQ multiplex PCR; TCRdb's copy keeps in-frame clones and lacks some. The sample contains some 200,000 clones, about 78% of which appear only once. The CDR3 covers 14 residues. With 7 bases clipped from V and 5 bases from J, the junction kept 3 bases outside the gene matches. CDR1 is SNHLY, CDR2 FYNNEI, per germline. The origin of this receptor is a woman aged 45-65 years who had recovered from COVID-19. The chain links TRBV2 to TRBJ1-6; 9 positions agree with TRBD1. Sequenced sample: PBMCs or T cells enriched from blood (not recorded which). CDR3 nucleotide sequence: TGTGCCAGCACCGGGACAGGGAATAATTCACCCCTCCACTTT. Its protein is CASTGTGNNSPLHF.